These T cell receptor beta chains were read from a single sample in a study of molecular identifiers for immune sequencing clone quantification. TCRdb processed the PCR reads anew with MiXCR; each CDR3 protein has one entry. The top ten clones hold 0.75% to 0.8% of a sample with approximately 630,000 distinct CDR3 sequences, about 25% of them seen once. The sequencing input was naive CD8+ T cells from blood, with Jurkat cell RNA spiked in. Source of these receptors: a human donor in good health. Some libraries in this study had Jurkat cell RNA spiked in. Both conserved end residues are part of each CDR3. Fields, in order: D gene, CDR3 length, J gene, clone size, V gene, CDR3 protein, CDR3 DNA. The D gene is left open where the match is weak. Clone size is not always given. Where it is, it says once, few, many or a class for expanded clones.

D: -; length: 13; J: TRBJ1-1; size: many; V: TRBV12-3/TRBV12-4; CDR3: CASSLAAATEAFF; DNA: TGTGCCAGCAGTTTAGCGGCGGCCACTGAAGCTTTCTTT
D: -; length: 15; J: TRBJ1-5; size: -; V: TRBV27; CDR3: CASSPQVRGNQPQHF; DNA: TGTGCCAGCAGTCCACAGGTGAGGGGCAATCAGCCCCAGCATTTT
D: -; length: 14; J: TRBJ1-1; size: many; V: TRBV7-9; CDR3: CASSLIEGGTEAFF; DNA: TGTGCCAGCAGCTTAATTGAGGGAGGAACTGAAGCTTTCTTT
D: -; length: 14; J: TRBJ2-2; size: many; V: TRBV5-5; CDR3: CASSPDSNTGELFF; DNA: TGTGCCAGCAGCCCTGACAGCAACACCGGGGAGCTGTTTTTT
D: TRBD1; length: 14; J: TRBJ2-7; size: many; V: TRBV5-6; CDR3: CASIGRDSDYEQYF; DNA: TGTGCCAGCATCGGCCGGGACAGCGACTACGAGCAGTACTTC
D: -; length: 14; J: TRBJ1-4; size: many; V: TRBV5-6; CDR3: CASSLEGDNEKLFF; DNA: TGTGCCAGCAGCTTGGAAGGGGACAATGAAAAACTGTTTTTT
D: -; length: 12; J: TRBJ2-7; size: -; V: TRBV28; CDR3: CASSSSSYGQYF; DNA: TGTGCCAGCAGCTCAAGCTCCTACGGGCAGTACTTC
D: -; length: 15; J: TRBJ2-1; size: -; V: TRBV20-1; CDR3: CSARPLLSSYNERFF; DNA: TGCAGTGCTAGACCCCTTTTGAGCTCCTACAATGAGCGGTTCTTC
D: -; length: 15; J: TRBJ1-2; size: few; V: TRBV7-9; CDR3: CASEPLIEPNYGYTF; DNA: TGTGCCAGCGAACCTCTTATTGAGCCCAACTATGGCTACACCTTC
D: -; length: 15; J: TRBJ1-4; size: -; V: TRBV12-3/TRBV12-4; CDR3: CASSLRGRGTEELFF; DNA: TGTGCCAGCAGCCTGAGGGGCCGGGGGACTGAAGAACTGTTTTTT
D: TRBD1; length: 13; J: TRBJ2-4; size: many; V: TRBV6-7; CDR3: CASRGQDKDIQYF; DNA: TGTGCCAGCAGAGGACAGGATAAGGACATTCAGTACTTC
D: -; length: 17; J: TRBJ1-6; size: -; V: TRBV12-3/TRBV12-4; CDR3: CASSPNPSGSYNSPLHF; DNA: TGTGCCAGCAGTCCGAACCCGTCAGGGTCCTATAATTCACCCCTCCACTTT
D: -; length: 14; J: TRBJ1-1; size: few; V: TRBV28; CDR3: CASSLFQTAGEAFF; DNA: TGTGCCAGCAGTTTATTTCAAACAGCCGGTGAAGCTTTCTTT
D: TRBD2; length: 15; J: TRBJ2-7; size: few; V: TRBV27; CDR3: CASSASGPAGYEQYF; DNA: TGTGCCAGCAGTGCTAGCGGGCCAGCGGGCTACGAGCAGTACTTC
D: TRBD2; length: 14; J: TRBJ2-1; size: few; V: TRBV30; CDR3: CAWSPGLAANEQFF; DNA: TGTGCCTGGAGCCCGGGACTAGCGGCGAATGAGCAGTTCTTC
D: TRBD2; length: 16; J: TRBJ2-1; size: many; V: TRBV7-9; CDR3: CASSLSLGGGKNEQFF; DNA: TGTGCCAGCAGCTTAAGTCTTGGCGGGGGGAAGAATGAGCAGTTCTTC
D: TRBD2; length: 16; J: TRBJ2-1; size: once; V: TRBV19; CDR3: CASSPWWGGSGNEQFF; DNA: TGTGCCAGTAGTCCGTGGTGGGGCGGGAGCGGGAATGAGCAGTTCTTC
D: TRBD1; length: 13; J: TRBJ1-3; size: many; V: TRBV9; CDR3: CASSDGTEYTIYF; DNA: TGTGCCAGCAGCGATGGGACAGAATACACCATATATTTT
D: TRBD1; length: 15; J: TRBJ1-5; size: few; V: TRBV6-1; CDR3: CASSALGTGVQPQHF; DNA: TGTGCCAGCAGTGCCCTGGGGACAGGGGTTCAGCCCCAGCATTTT
D: TRBD1; length: 14; J: TRBJ2-7; size: -; V: TRBV28; CDR3: CASSSQGTSYEQYF; DNA: TGTGCCAGCAGTTCACAGGGGACCTCCTACGAGCAGTACTTC
D: -; length: 12; J: TRBJ1-2; size: -; V: TRBV7-9; CDR3: CASSLELFGYTF; DNA: TGTGCCAGCAGCCTAGAATTATTTGGCTACACCTTC
D: TRBD2; length: 17; J: TRBJ2-1; size: -; V: TRBV20-1; CDR3: CSARDDKRGGAYNEQFF; DNA: TGCAGTGCTAGAGACGATAAGCGGGGGGGAGCCTACAATGAGCAGTTCTTC
D: TRBD2; length: 15; J: TRBJ2-1; size: many; V: TRBV11-2; CDR3: CASSSPGLSGNEQFF; DNA: TGTGCCAGCAGCTCCCCGGGACTAAGTGGAAATGAGCAGTTCTTC
D: TRBD2; length: 17; J: TRBJ2-1; size: -; V: TRBV27; CDR3: CASSFGLGGLADNEQFF; DNA: TGTGCCAGCAGTTTTGGTCTAGGCGGACTAGCGGACAATGAGCAGTTCTTC
D: -; length: 11; J: TRBJ1-1; size: -; V: TRBV27; CDR3: CASSFGASTFF; DNA: TGTGCCAGCAGTTTCGGCGCCTCGACTTTCTTT
D: -; length: 14; J: TRBJ1-4; size: few; V: TRBV6-5; CDR3: CASSYEVGEEKLFF; DNA: TGTGCCAGCAGTTACGAAGTGGGGGAAGAAAAACTGTTTTTT
D: TRBD1; length: 15; J: TRBJ2-2; size: -; V: TRBV7-9; CDR3: CASSLDRGRSGELFF; DNA: TGTGCCAGCAGCCTGGACAGGGGGCGATCCGGGGAGCTGTTTTTT
D: TRBD1; length: 16; J: TRBJ1-5; size: few; V: TRBV24-1; CDR3: CATSESTGGGNQPQHF; DNA: TGTGCCACCAGTGAGTCGACAGGGGGGGGCAATCAGCCCCAGCATTTT
D: TRBD1; length: 14; J: TRBJ2-7; size: -; V: TRBV18; CDR3: CASSPWDRGHELYF; DNA: TGTGCCAGCTCACCATGGGACAGGGGTCACGAGCTGTACTTC
D: -; length: 13; J: TRBJ2-2; size: many; V: TRBV6-5; CDR3: CASSGGGTGELFF; DNA: TGTGCCAGCAGCGGAGGGGGCACCGGGGAGCTGTTTTTT
D: TRBD2; length: 16; J: TRBJ2-5; size: -; V: TRBV3-1; CDR3: CASSQDLNGGAETQYF; DNA: TGTGCCAGCAGCCAAGATCTAAACGGGGGGGCTGAGACCCAGTACTTC
D: TRBD1; length: 14; J: TRBJ2-7; size: few; V: TRBV2; CDR3: CASSGRQGAKEQYF; DNA: TGTGCCAGCAGTGGAAGACAGGGGGCGAAAGAGCAGTACTTC
D: -; length: 13; J: TRBJ2-5; size: -; V: TRBV24-1; CDR3: CATSPPFGETQYF; DNA: TGTGCCACCAGTCCCCCCTTCGGTGAGACCCAGTACTTC
D: -; length: 16; J: TRBJ1-4; size: few; V: TRBV9; CDR3: CASSVGGRATNEKLFF; DNA: TGTGCCAGCAGCGTAGGGGGGCGTGCAACTAATGAAAAACTGTTTTTT
D: -; length: 15; J: TRBJ2-7; size: -; V: TRBV13; CDR3: CASSSGVDSSYEQYF; DNA: TGTGCCAGCAGCTCTGGTGTGGACAGCTCCTACGAGCAGTACTTC
D: -; length: 15; J: TRBJ1-2; size: -; V: TRBV6-2/TRBV6-3; CDR3: CASSLVSGPNYGYTF; DNA: TGTGCCAGCAGCCTTGTGTCAGGACCTAACTATGGCTACACCTTC
D: -; length: 16; J: TRBJ2-1; size: few; V: TRBV13; CDR3: CASSLREITDYNEQFF; DNA: TGTGCCAGCAGCTTACGCGAGATTACCGATTACAATGAGCAGTTCTTC
D: TRBD2; length: 15; J: TRBJ2-1; size: -; V: TRBV12-3/TRBV12-4; CDR3: CASSLGAGVGNEQFF; DNA: TGTGCCAGCAGTTTAGGAGCGGGGGTAGGTAATGAGCAGTTCTTC
D: TRBD1; length: 13; J: TRBJ2-7; size: few; V: TRBV30; CDR3: CAWSAGTGDEQYF; DNA: TGTGCCTGGAGTGCCGGGACAGGGGACGAGCAGTACTTC
D: -; length: 12; J: TRBJ2-4; size: few; V: TRBV13; CDR3: CASSLGPASQYF; DNA: TGTGCCAGCAGCTTAGGCCCCGCTAGTCAGTACTTC
D: TRBD1; length: 18; J: TRBJ1-5; size: -; V: TRBV6-2/TRBV6-3; CDR3: CASSYSTGAPVGNQPQHF; DNA: TGTGCCAGCAGTTACTCGACAGGGGCGCCCGTCGGTAATCAGCCCCAGCATTTT
D: TRBD1; length: 14; J: TRBJ2-7; size: -; V: TRBV20-1; CDR3: CSARVGTGGSAQYF; DNA: TGCAGTGCTAGAGTCGGGACAGGGGGATCCGCGCAGTACTTC
D: TRBD2; length: 17; J: TRBJ2-7; size: few; V: TRBV5-4; CDR3: CASSGGGGAGGYYEQYF; DNA: TGTGCCAGCAGCGGCGGGGGAGGCGCGGGGGGTTACTACGAGCAGTACTTC
D: -; length: 13; J: TRBJ2-7; size: -; V: TRBV7-6; CDR3: CASGRGVPNEQYF; DNA: TGTGCCAGCGGCAGGGGTGTCCCCAACGAGCAGTACTTC
D: -; length: 12; J: TRBJ2-7; size: many; V: TRBV5-1; CDR3: CASSFNWDEQYF; DNA: TGCGCCAGCAGCTTTAACTGGGACGAGCAGTACTTC
D: -; length: 15; J: TRBJ2-1; size: many; V: TRBV12-3/TRBV12-4; CDR3: CASSLAPLAYNEQFF; DNA: TGTGCCAGCAGTTTAGCGCCTCTAGCGTACAATGAGCAGTTCTTC
D: TRBD2; length: 15; J: TRBJ2-7; size: -; V: TRBV3-1; CDR3: CASSQEGTSPYEQYF; DNA: TGTGCCAGCAGCCAAGAAGGGACTAGCCCCTACGAGCAGTACTTC
D: -; length: 14; J: TRBJ2-7; size: few; V: TRBV27; CDR3: CASSSEGPSYEQYF; DNA: TGTGCCAGCAGTTCGGAGGGCCCATCCTACGAGCAGTACTTC
D: TRBD1; length: 15; J: TRBJ2-3; size: many; V: TRBV7-9; CDR3: CASSSTGESTDTQYF; DNA: TGTGCCAGCAGCTCAACAGGGGAGAGCACAGATACGCAGTATTTT
D: TRBD1; length: 13; J: TRBJ1-1; size: many; V: TRBV29-1; CDR3: CSVESGGYTEAFF; DNA: TGCAGCGTTGAGTCAGGGGGCTACACTGAAGCTTTCTTT